The 27 T cell receptor beta chains below were found in one sample sequenced in a study of cytomegalovirus exposure and HLA in healthy donors. The PCR was carried out with 60 Vbeta primers and 13 Jbeta primers. Produced via immunoSEQ multiplex PCR; TCRdb's table is partial and in-frame only. This sample has around 100,000 clones, with 79% found just once. The sample comprised PBMCs. The source is a woman aged 40-49 years in good health and CMV-seronegative.

This clone occurred once. The chain recombines TRBV25-1 with TRBJ2-1; TRBD2 matches at 11 bases. V lost 6 bases to trimming and J lost 4 bases; unmatched junction nucleotides: 8. There are 16 residues in the CDR3. Germline V gene lookup returns CDR1 MGHDK and CDR2 SYGVNS. CDR3 in DNA: TGTGCCAGCAGCGGTATACTAGCGGGGGATTACAATGAGCAGTTCTTC. It is translated as CASSGILAGDYNEQFF.

The genes are TRBV5-1 and TRBJ2-7; 10 bases fit TRBD1. The CDR3 spans 16 residues. The germline gives CDR1 SGHRS, CDR2 YFSETQ. With 0 bases clipped from V and 2 bases from J, the junction kept 5 bases outside the gene matches. CDR3 sequence: CASSLDPTGGPYEQYF. For the CDR3, the DNA is TGCGCCAGCAGCTTGGACCCGACAGGGGGCCCCTACGAGCAGTACTTC.

The gene calls are TRBV30 and TRBJ1-3; 7 bases align to TRBD1. V lost 3 bases to trimming and J lost 5 bases; unmatched junction nucleotides: 7. The germline CDR1 and CDR2 sequences are GTSNPN and SVGIG (reference sequence). The CDR3 covers 14 residues. CDR3 sequence: CAWSTGAGRNTIYF. Written as DNA, the CDR3 is TGTGCCTGGAGCACAGGGGCGGGGAGAAACACCATATATTTT. Based on the CDR3 plus reference TRBV30 and TRBJ1-3, the full variable domain is SQTIHQWPATLVQPVGSPLSLECTVEGTSNPNLYWYRQAAGRGLQLLFYSVGIGQISSEVPQNLSASRPQDRQFILSSKKLLLSDSGFYLCAWSTGAGRNTIYFGEGSWLTVV.

The V call is TRBV10-2, the J call TRBJ2-7, with D unresolved. Germline V gene lookup returns CDR1 WSHSY and CDR2 SAAADI. The V and J ends lost 2 bases and 7 bases respectively, with 12 bases between them. CDR3 length: 13 residues. The CDR3 sequence: CASSEADTLEQYF. The CDR3 region has the DNA TGCGCCAGCAGTGAGGCGGATACCCTGGAGCAGTACTTC.

This clone showed up just a few times. The rearrangement links TRBV4-3 to TRBJ2-2; 7 bases agree with TRBD2. From germline, CDR1 is LGHNA and CDR2 YSLEER. Trimming cost V 3 bases and J 3 bases; bases outside gene matches: 1. The CDR3 is 14 residues long. The CDR3 sequence is CASSQGRDTGELFF. The CDR3, as DNA: TGCGCCAGCAGCCAGGGGAGGGACACCGGGGAGCTGTTTTTT.

The chain carries TRBV7-8 and TRBJ1-1; TRBD1 is a possible D gene (5 bases). Looked up from germline, CDR1 is SGHVS and CDR2 is FQNEAQ. The CDR3 contains 15 residues. With 1 base removed from V and 5 bases from J, the gap between germline ends came to 14 bases. CDR3 DNA: TGTGCCAGCAGCTTAGTGCAGGGTGGGGCGACTGAAGCTTTCTTT. This encodes CASSLVQGGATEAFF.

V gene TRBV6-5 combines with J gene TRBJ2-7; weak D call: TRBD2 (5 bases). The CDR3 runs 14 residues. CDR1 and CDR2 from the germline V gene are MNHEY and SVGAGI. The V end lost 5 bases, the J end lost 3 bases, and 14 bases lay between the germline ends. The CDR3 protein is CASSPRRGNYEQYF. The DNA of the CDR3 is TGTGCCAGCAGTCCACGCCGGGGAAACTACGAGCAGTACTTC.

Regarding this clone: The junction does not match germline at one end; this may be a read error. The chain employs TRBV7-9 and TRBJ2-7, with a weak D call TRBD2 (5 bases). This CDR3 comprises 15 residues. Germline CDR1 reads SEHNR; CDR2 reads FQNEAQ (reference sequence). The CDR3 is CSSSLAPSGAYEQYF. The DNA for the CDR3 is TGTTCCAGCAGCTTAGCCCCCAGCGGAGCGTACGAGCAGTACTTC.

V usage is TRBV11-2 and J usage is TRBJ2-3; no reliable D call. Per germline, CDR1 SGHAT and CDR2 FQNNGV. V was shortened by 1 base and J by 1 base, with 6 bases between the two germline ends. The CDR3 is 14 amino acids. CDR3 region: CASSLGRGTDTQYF. CDR3 sequence (DNA): TGTGCCAGCAGCTTAGGAAGAGGCACAGATACGCAGTATTTT.

This chain joins TRBV5-1 and TRBJ2-3; D remains unclear. CDR1 is SGHRS and CDR2 is YFSETQ in the germline V gene. The ends were cut back, 7 bases at V and 0 bases at J, with 15 bases in the middle. The CDR3 covers 15 residues. In DNA, the CDR3 is TGCGCCAGCGGATCACTCGGGTTAAGCACAGATACGCAGTATTTT. Amino acids: CASGSLGLSTDTQYF.

This chain uses TRBV7-6 with TRBJ1-5, with 9 positions matching TRBD1. CDR3 size: 15 residues. Trimming cost V 2 bases and J 5 bases; bases outside gene matches: 4. CDR1 SGHVS and CDR2 FNYEAQ come from the germline V gene. The CDR3 region is CASSLTGGPDQPQHF. The CDR3 DNA sequence: TGTGCCAGCAGCTTAACAGGGGGCCCGGATCAGCCCCAGCATTTT.

The chain recombines TRBV28 with TRBJ1-5; D gene unclear. There are 15 residues in the CDR3. V lost 5 bases, J lost 0 bases, and 11 bases lay in between. In germline, CDR1 is MDHEN, CDR2 SYDVKM. DNA for the CDR3: TGTGCCAGCAGTCGGATACAGCTTAGCAATCAGCCCCAGCATTTT. Its translation is CASSRIQLSNQPQHF.

Only a few counts were recorded for this clone. The chain is built from TRBV28 and TRBJ2-7; TRBD1 might be the D (6 bases). CDR1 and CDR2 from the germline V gene are MDHEN and SYDVKM. The CDR3 totals 16 residues. Trimming took off 4 bases at V and 7 bases at J, with 23 bases between the two ends. CDR3 nucleotides: TGTGCCAGCAGTTCCCCCAGGGCCCATTTCAGGGGAGAGCAGTACTTC. As protein: CASSSPRAHFRGEQYF.

CDR3 DNA: TGTGCCAGTAGTATCGGAGGTCACTATGGCTACACCTTC. Protein sequence: CASSIGGHYGYTF. This chain links TRBV19 with TRBJ1-2; no reliable D call. The germline CDR1 and CDR2 sequences are LNHDA and SQIVND (reference sequence). Trimming removed 3 bases from V and 3 bases from J, with 8 bases in between. CDR3 length equals 13 residues.

This clone was detected only a few times. This sequence joins TRBV18 and TRBJ1-5, with 8 bases identical to TRBD1. Germline-derived CDR1 and CDR2 are KGHSH and LQKENI. V gave up 3 bases and J gave up 7 bases; unmatched junction bases: 2. The CDR3 consists of 13 residues. The CDR3 DNA sequence: TGTGCCAGCTCACCCGGGACAGGACAGCCCCAGCATTTT. It encodes CASSPGTGQPQHF.

Remarks on this clone: Germline is not matched at one junction end, which may reflect a read error. The chain is built from TRBV27 and TRBJ2-2, with D possibly being TRBD2 (5 bases). Germline CDR1 MNHEY, CDR2 SMNVEV (reference sequence). The length of the CDR3 is 12 residues. CDR3 sequence (DNA): TGTGCCAGCAGTCGGCCCGCCGGGGAGCTGCTTTTT. The encoded protein is CASSRPAGELLF.

This clone was counted a few times. The gene calls are TRBV6-1 and TRBJ1-4, with 9 bases that match TRBD1. The CDR3 contains 15 residues. CDR1 and CDR2 from the germline V gene are MNHNS and SASEGT. V trimming: 5 bases; J trimming: 7 bases; junction bases outside the gene matches: 8. CDR3 in DNA: TGTGCCAGCAGTACACCGGGACAGGGAATTGAAAAACTGTTTTTT. Translating it yields CASSTPGQGIEKLFF.

The chain is built from TRBV5-1 and TRBJ1-1; D not certain. There are 13 residues in the CDR3. V was pared by 0 bases and J by 4 bases, with 7 bases between. The germline V gene encodes CDR1 SGHRS and CDR2 YFSETQ. For the CDR3, the DNA is TGCGCCAGCAGCTTGGATGGAGGCACTGAAGCTTTCTTT. Its translation is CASSLDGGTEAFF.

The rearrangement uses TRBV6-5 and TRBJ2-2; tentatively, D is TRBD2 (5 bases). With 2 bases removed from V and 4 bases from J, the gap between germline ends came to 8 bases. The germline CDR1 and CDR2 sequences are MNHEY and SVGAGI. The CDR3 is 14 amino acids. The CDR3 sequence: CASSYEGSTGELFF. Here the CDR3 DNA reads TGTGCCAGCAGTTACGAAGGGAGCACCGGGGAGCTGTTTTTT.

The chain has TRBV7-9 and TRBJ1-3; D gene uncertain. Looked up from germline, CDR1 is SEHNR and CDR2 is FQNEAQ (reference sequence). Trimming took 8 bases from V and 0 from J, leaving 8 bases between them. The CDR3 spans 13 residues. DNA for the CDR3: TGTGCCAGCGCAGCGATCTCTGGAAACACCATATATTTT. It is translated as CASAAISGNTIYF.

The chain links TRBV2 to TRBJ1-6; no clear D. V lost 6 bases to trimming and J lost 6 bases, with 9 bases between them. Germline CDR1 SNHLY, CDR2 FYNNEI. The CDR3 is 13 amino acids. CDR3 DNA sequence: TGTGCCAGCAGGCGGTCAGCTAATTCACCCCTCCACTTT. Translating it yields CASRRSANSPLHF. Using reference TRBV2 and TRBJ1-6 for the parts outside the CDR3, the full variable domain is EPEVTQTPSHQVTQMGQEVILRCVPISNHLYFYWYRQILGQKVEFLVSFYNNEISEKSEIFDDQFSVERPDGSNFTLKIRSTKLEDSAMYFCASRRSANSPLHFGNGTRLTVT.

The chain couples TRBV7-2 to TRBJ2-3; TRBD2 agrees at 7 bases. The CDR3 covers 16 residues. The junction had 10 bases not matched to a gene; V was cut back by 3 bases and J by 4 bases. Germline CDR1 SGHTA, CDR2 FQGNSA. CDR3 nucleotide sequence: TGTGCCAGCAGCTTCCCTAGCGGCTCCAGGGCAGATACGCAGTATTTT. Its translation: CASSFPSGSRADTQYF.

CDR3 bases: TGTGCCAGTAGTAGGGGGGTTTTGGAGACCCAGTACTTC. Translated, it gives CASSRGVLETQYF. The rearrangement uses TRBV19 and TRBJ2-5, with TRBD2 as a possible D gene (6 bases). The CDR3 runs to 13 residues. Trimming took 4 bases from V and 5 from J, leaving 11 bases between them. Germline lookup yields CDR1 LNHDA and CDR2 SQIVND (reference sequence).

This clone appeared once. This chain connects TRBV27 to TRBJ2-5, with D perhaps matching TRBD2 (5 bases). Trimming shortened V by 3 bases and J by 4 bases, and 15 bases separated the two germline ends. Germline CDR1 is MNHEY and CDR2 is SMNVEV (reference sequence). CDR3 length equals 15 residues. The CDR3 DNA reads as TGTGCCAGCAGTTTCGGAGGCGTCCCTCGAGAGACCCAGTACTTC. Its protein product is CASSFGGVPRETQYF.

The chain combines TRBV6-6 with TRBJ1-5; D gene uncertain. The germline V gene has CDR1 MNHNY and CDR2 SVGAGI (reference sequence). The CDR3 extends over 13 amino acids. Between the trimmed V and J ends, which lost 7 bases and 0 bases, there was a span of 7 bases. CDR3 residues: CASTTYSNQPQHF. CDR3 nucleotides: TGTGCCAGCACCACCTATAGCAATCAGCCCCAGCATTTT.

The J gene is TRBJ2-1, the V gene TRBV5-1; 9 bases fit TRBD2. The CDR3 sequence is 14 residues long. V was clipped by 8 bases and J by 7 bases; unmatched bases: 10. From germline, CDR1 is SGHRS and CDR2 YFSETQ. CDR3 region: CASNLAGAQNEQFF. CDR3 in DNA: TGCGCCAGTAACTTAGCGGGGGCTCAGAATGAGCAGTTCTTC. The full variable domain, rest sourced from reference TRBV5-1 and TRBJ2-1, is KAGVTQTPRYLIKTRGQQVTLSCSPISGHRSVSWYQQTPGQGLQFLFEYFSETQRNKGNFPGRFSGRQFSNSRSEMNVSTLELGDSALYLCASNLAGAQNEQFFGPGTRLTVL.

V gene TRBV5-1 combines with J gene TRBJ1-3; no clear D gene. Per germline, CDR1 SGHRS and CDR2 YFSETQ. This CDR3 spans 17 amino acids. V was trimmed by 4 bases and J by 1 base, leaving 18 bases between them. CDR3 protein: CASSPTEGRSSGNTIYF. CDR3 nucleotides: TGCGCCAGCAGCCCGACGGAGGGCAGGAGTTCTGGAAACACCATATATTTT.